These T cell receptor beta chains were read from a single sample in a study of beta chain features in type 1 diabetes. Profiling relied on immunoSEQ multiplex PCR, and the TCRdb table lists in-frame clones only, not all of them. Here the sample spans under 150,000 clones, roughly 7.2% being singletons. The specimen sequenced was central memory CD4+ T cells from blood. These receptors originate from a young woman in good health. CDR3s leave out the opening cysteine and the closing phenylalanine or tryptophan. A D gene is named only where the DNA matches it firmly. A clone size is listed for some rows: how often the clone was seen (once, few, many), or a class if it is expanded.

j_gene	d_gene	abundance	v_gene	CDR3aa
TRBJ2-2	TRBD1	few	TRBV7-3	ASSSRDRDTGELF
TRBJ2-3	TRBD2	few	TRBV2	ASSEWAGGLTDTQY
TRBJ2-7	-	-	TRBV6-1	ASNLNGQLSYEQY
TRBJ2-7	-	-	TRBV7-8	ASSKGQPYEQY
TRBJ1-4	TRBD1	-	TRBV7-2	ASTPWGQGNEKLF
TRBJ1-3	-	-	TRBV28	ASRTLGGAGNTIY
TRBJ2-3	-	many	TRBV7-9	ASVRDSNTQY
TRBJ2-7	TRBD2	-	TRBV7-2	ASSLAPGLRRTSGTEQY
TRBJ1-2	-	few	TRBV27	ASSLGTNRDNYGYT
TRBJ1-5	TRBD1	few	TRBV7-8	ASSLGPGGGNQPQH
TRBJ2-5	-	few	TRBV2	ASSVRGETQY